The 9 T cell receptor beta chains below come from one sample, sequenced in a study of T cell repertoires in cytomegalovirus infection. TCRdb used MiXCR to reprocess the reads, holding one entry per CDR3 protein. The data contain 200,000 to 250,000 distinct CDR3 sequences, approximately 13% of them seen just once; the ten biggest clones take up around 1.6%. The sequencing sample was made of PBMCs. The receptors derive from a human donor in good health (CMV status not recorded). Some clones in this sample may be carry-over from other donors' samples.

The J gene is TRBJ2-1, the V gene TRBV28; D unclear. The germline V gene has CDR1 MDHEN and CDR2 SYDVKM. V was pared by 8 bases and J by 0 bases, with 14 bases between. The length of the CDR3 is 15 residues. The CDR3 sequence: CASSNRRSSYNEQFF. CDR3 DNA: TGTGCCAGCTCGAACCGGCGGAGCTCCTACAATGAGCAGTTCTTC.

This clonotype was observed at least ten times. The chain uses TRBV7-3 and TRBJ2-1; 8 bases fit TRBD1. With V trimmed by 1 base and J by 5 bases, 7 bases remained unmatched. CDR1 and CDR2 from the germline V gene are SGHTA and FQGTGA. This CDR3 has 16 amino acids. Here the CDR3 DNA reads TGTGCCAGCAGCTTAAAAAGGCAGGGGGCAAACAATGAGCAGTTCTTC. It translates to CASSLKRQGANNEQFF.

V usage is TRBV19 and J usage is TRBJ1-5; perhaps TRBD1 as D (6 bases). Germline V CDR1 and CDR2: LNHDA, SQIVND (reference sequence). Between the trimmed V and J ends, which lost 0 bases and 9 bases, there was a span of 18 bases. The CDR3 runs 16 residues. The CDR3 protein is CASSIDRMVIRGPQHF. The DNA of the CDR3 is TGTGCCAGTAGTATAGATCGGATGGTGATCAGGGGGCCCCAGCATTTT.

This clonotype showed up many times. The CDR3 nucleotides read TGTGCCAGCAGTCCGGACAGGGGGCAGGAAGAGACCCAGTACTTC. It is translated as CASSPDRGQEETQYF. The chain combines TRBV7-2 with TRBJ2-5; 11 positions agree with TRBD1. The germline V gene encodes CDR1 SGHTA and CDR2 FQGNSA. V was pared by 6 bases and J by 3 bases, with 6 bases of the junction left unmatched. The CDR3 consists of 15 residues.

This clonotype has just a few counts. This rearrangement joins TRBV29-1 to TRBJ1-1, with D possibly being TRBD1 (5 bases). Trimming stripped 4 bases from V and 1 base from J, with 10 bases between. The CDR3 consists of 13 residues. Germline loops: CDR1 SQVTM, CDR2 ANQGSEA. CDR3 amino acids: CSVGIGGNTEAFF. In nucleotides, the CDR3 is TGCAGCGTTGGGATCGGGGGGAACACTGAAGCTTTCTTT.

This clonotype was seen at least ten times. V gene TRBV7-8 combines with J gene TRBJ1-1; the match to TRBD1 covers 7 bases. Germline lookup yields CDR1 SGHVS and CDR2 FQNEAQ. V lost 5 bases, J lost 2 bases, and 8 bases stayed unmatched. The CDR3 is 15 amino acids. CDR3 region: CASSPFDRANTEAFF. CDR3 coding DNA: TGTGCCAGCAGCCCTTTTGACAGGGCTAACACTGAAGCTTTCTTT.

The genes are TRBV29-1 and TRBJ1-1; D uncertain. The CDR3 consists of 11 residues. Germline V gene lookup returns CDR1 SQVTM and CDR2 ANQGSEA. CDR3: CRVCPRTEAFF. The DNA of the CDR3 is TGCAGGGTATGTCCCAGAACTGAAGCTTTCTTT.

The chain joins TRBV11-2 to TRBJ2-3, with 9 bases fitting TRBD1. CDR1 is SGHAT, CDR2 FQNNGV, per germline. The CDR3 is made up of 13 amino acids. V shed 5 bases and J 4 bases; nucleotides not matched to a gene: 1. CDR3 sequence: CASSRDRADTQYF. The CDR3 DNA reads as TGTGCCAGCAGCCGGGACAGGGCAGATACGCAGTATTTT.

This clonotype was counted between two and nine times. This rearrangement joins TRBV18 to TRBJ2-7, with TRBD1 identical over 8 bases. This CDR3 contains 14 residues. The trim removed 3 bases at V and 6 bases at J, leaving 7 bases unmatched. The germline V gene has CDR1 KGHSH and CDR2 LQKENI. In DNA, the CDR3 is TGTGCCAGCTCACCGTCAGCCGGGACAGGCGAGCAGTACTTC. Translating it yields CASSPSAGTGEQYF.